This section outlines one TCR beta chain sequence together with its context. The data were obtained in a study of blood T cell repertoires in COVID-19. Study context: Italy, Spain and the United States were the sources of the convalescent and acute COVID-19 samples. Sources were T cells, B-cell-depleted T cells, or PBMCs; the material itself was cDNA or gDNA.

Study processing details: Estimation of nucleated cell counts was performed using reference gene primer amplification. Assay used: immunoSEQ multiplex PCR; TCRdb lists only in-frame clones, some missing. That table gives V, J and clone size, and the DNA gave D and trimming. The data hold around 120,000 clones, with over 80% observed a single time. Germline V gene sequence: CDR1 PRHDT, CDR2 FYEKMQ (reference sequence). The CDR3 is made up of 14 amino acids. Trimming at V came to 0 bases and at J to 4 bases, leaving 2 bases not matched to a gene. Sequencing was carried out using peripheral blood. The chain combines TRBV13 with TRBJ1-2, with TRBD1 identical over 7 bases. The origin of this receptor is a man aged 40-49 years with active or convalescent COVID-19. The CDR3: CASSLGQGTYGYTF. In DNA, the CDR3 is TGTGCCAGCAGCTTAGGACAGGGGACCTATGGCTACACCTTC.